The 2 T cell receptor beta chains in this list originate from one sample, sequenced in a study of T cells in Graves' hyperthyroidism and ophthalmopathy. Amplification targeted TCR beta CDR3 regions from RNA transcripts. HTBI primers were used for first-round RT-PCR of the TCR CDR3. Using its own MiXCR run on the multiplex PCR reads, TCRdb lists one record per CDR3 protein. This sample has about 690,000 distinct CDR3 sequences; 15% to 20% occur once, and the top ten carry around a sixth. The sample taken for sequencing was blood. These receptors came from a man aged 50-59 years with Graves' hyperthyroidism.

This clonotype has a handful of counts. The rearrangement uses TRBV20-1 and TRBJ2-3; D perhaps matches TRBD1 (5 bases). The CDR3 has 13 residues. Trimming pared 2 bases from V and 2 bases from J, leaving 8 bases between. Germline V gene sequence: CDR1 DFQATT, CDR2 SNEGSKA (reference sequence). The CDR3 loop reads CSARTTDTDTQYF. In DNA, the CDR3 is TGCAGTGCTAGAACGACAGACACAGATACGCAGTATTTT.

This clonotype has only a few counts. This chain connects TRBV19 to TRBJ2-2; the match to TRBD1 covers 11 bases. CDR3 length equals 14 residues. Germline-derived CDR1 and CDR2 are LNHDA and SQIVND (reference sequence). The junction had 7 bases not matched to a gene; V was cut back by 10 bases and J by 6 bases. This CDR3 reads CATPDRGRPGELFF. The CDR3 DNA is TGTGCCACCCCGGACAGGGGGCGCCCCGGGGAGCTGTTTTTT. Full variable domain (missing parts from reference TRBV19 and TRBJ2-2): DGGITQSPKYLFRKEGQNVTLSCEQNLNHDAMYWYRQDPGQGLRLIYYSQIVNDFQKGDIAEGYSVSREKKESFPLTVTSAQKNPTAFYLCATPDRGRPGELFFGEGSRLTVL.